The 29 T cell receptor beta chains presented below share a single source sample, sequenced in a study of vaccination and CD4 T cells after COVID-19. Sequencing of the DNA from cultured CD4+ T cells was carried out with the Oncomine TCR Beta short-read assay. In TCRdb, the PCR reads were re-called with MiXCR into one record per CDR3 protein. The sample comprises about 7,500 distinct CDR3 sequences, around 45% of which are singletons, and about 15% rests with the top ten. Treatment meaning: roughly 10-day PBMC culture with coronavirus spike peptide pools or control peptides (ViraFEST assay). Before the COVID-19 pandemic (2011-2018), CD4+ T cells were obtained from the unexposed donor. Their target antigens are unknown. Sequenced input: CD4+ T cells from blood, cultured in vitro. The receptors derive from a human donor in good health.

The chain is built from TRBV6-4 and TRBJ1-6; D not resolved. Germline CDR1 MRHNA, CDR2 SNTAGT. This CDR3 comprises 14 residues. V dropped 5 bases and J dropped 8 bases, with 13 bases sitting between them. CDR3 DNA: TGTGCCAGCAGTTCCGGGCCTGGGGATTCACCCCTCCACTTT. This gives the protein CASSSGPGDSPLHF.

The rearrangement uses TRBV6-5 and TRBJ2-1, with 12 bases that match TRBD2. V shed 3 bases and J 6 bases; nucleotides not matched to a gene: 12. The germline V gene has CDR1 MNHEY and CDR2 SVGAGI. This CDR3 is built from 18 residues. The CDR3 spells CASSYPSPLAGGGNEQFF. Here the CDR3 DNA reads TGTGCCAGCAGTTATCCCTCGCCCCTAGCGGGGGGGGGCAATGAGCAGTTCTTC.

This clonotype was counted between two and nine times. The chain has TRBV6-1 and TRBJ1-6; D ambiguous. V was cut by 8 bases and J by 7 bases, with 12 bases left in between. The germline V gene encodes CDR1 MNHNS and CDR2 SASEGT. There are 13 residues in the CDR3. The CDR3 DNA reads as TGTGCCAGCGGAGACTCGCTGAATTCACCCCTCCACTTT. Its translation is CASGDSLNSPLHF.

The J gene is TRBJ1-5, the V gene TRBV10-2; D is uncertain. V lost 5 bases to trimming and J lost 4 bases, with 9 bases between them. The CDR3 runs 13 residues. Germline V CDR1 and CDR2: WSHSY, SAAADI. CDR3 bases: TGCGCCAGCAGTAGGGCCCTAAATCAGCCCCAGCATTTT. Its protein product is CASSRALNQPQHF.

This chain joins TRBV6-5 and TRBJ1-1; no definite D call. The CDR3 loop spans 14 amino acids. V lost 0 bases and J 1 base, leaving 6 bases between the germline ends. Germline V gene data show CDR1 as MNHEY and CDR2 as SVGAGI. The CDR3, as DNA: TGTGCCAGCAGTTACTCGGGGTCGAACACTGAAGCTTTCTTT. This sequence encodes CASSYSGSNTEAFF.

The chain joins TRBV7-9 to TRBJ1-6; the D gene is possibly TRBD1 (5 bases). The CDR3 is 17 residues long. CDR1 and CDR2 (germline): SEHNR, FQNEAQ (reference sequence). V lost 0 bases and J lost 5, with 14 bases in between. The CDR3 region has the DNA TGTGCCAGCAGCTTAGCGGGGGACGGGCTGAATAATTCACCCCTCCACTTT. It encodes CASSLAGDGLNNSPLHF. Supplemented by reference TRBV7-9 and TRBJ1-6, the full variable domain reads DTGVSQNPRHKITKRGQNVTFRCDPISEHNRLYWYRQTLGQGPEFLTYFQNEAQLEKSRLLSDRFSAERPKGSFSTLEIQRTEQGDSAMYLCASSLAGDGLNNSPLHFGNGTRLTVT.

V usage is TRBV7-3 and J usage is TRBJ2-6, with TRBD1 matching over 8 bases. The CDR3 consists of 15 residues. Per the germline V gene, CDR1 is SGHTA and CDR2 is FQGTGA. Unmatched junction bases numbered 4, after V lost 5 bases and J lost 4 bases. DNA for the CDR3: TGTGCCAGCAGCCAGGGGGCGGGGGGGGCCAACGTCCTGACTTTC. Its translation: CASSQGAGGANVLTF.

V is TRBV20-1 and J is TRBJ1-6, with D maybe TRBD1 (6 bases). CDR1 and CDR2 (germline): DFQATT, SNEGSKA (reference sequence). This CDR3 has 12 amino acids. The ends were cut back, 4 bases at V and 18 bases at J, with 19 bases in the middle. The CDR3 region is CSATSPMWDTHF. CDR3 DNA: TGCAGTGCTACCAGCCCTATGTGGGACACCCACTTT.

V and J are TRBV5-1 and TRBJ1-1; D is unclear. Germline V gene lookup returns CDR1 SGHRS and CDR2 YFSETQ. Between the trimmed V and J ends, which lost 0 bases and 5 bases, there was a span of 11 bases. The CDR3 length is 14 residues. The CDR3 DNA is TGCGCCAGCAGCTTGGACAGAATGGGGACTGAAGCTTTCTTT. Amino acid sequence: CASSLDRMGTEAFF.

V is TRBV19 and J is TRBJ1-1; the match to TRBD1 covers 12 bases. Germline loops: CDR1 LNHDA, CDR2 SQIVND (reference sequence). The CDR3 is made up of 15 amino acids. V gave up 5 bases and J gave up 5 bases; unmatched junction bases: 6. The CDR3 coding sequence is TGTGCCAGTAGTTTTCTGGGACAGGGGGCTACTGAAGCTTTCTTT. Its protein product is CASSFLGQGATEAFF.

This clonotype was observed a handful of times. The chain couples TRBV6-1 to TRBJ2-7; D ambiguous. Germline-derived CDR1 and CDR2 are MNHNS and SASEGT. This CDR3 contains 12 residues. V dropped 7 bases and J dropped 7 bases, with 14 bases sitting between them. CDR3 sequence: CASTLAQAEQYF. In nucleotides, the CDR3 is TGTGCCAGCACCCTCGCGCAGGCGGAGCAGTACTTC.

V is TRBV7-3 and J is TRBJ2-1; 10 nucleotides agree with TRBD2. The V segment lost 5 bases and the J segment 5 bases; nucleotides outside the gene matches: 6. Germline CDR1 SGHTA, CDR2 FQGTGA. The CDR3 covers 15 residues. The CDR3 DNA follows: TGTGCCAGCAGCGCGGTAGCGGGGGGAAACAATGAGCAGTTCTTC. It specifies CASSAVAGGNNEQFF.

V gene TRBV20-1 combines with J gene TRBJ2-5; 9 bases are shared with TRBD2. The V and J ends lost 4 bases and 4 bases, in that order; junction bases with no gene match: 4. This CDR3 contains 13 residues. CDR1 is DFQATT, CDR2 SNEGSKA, per germline (reference sequence). The CDR3 DNA is TGCAGTGCTAAATTTAGCGGGGGAGAGACCCAGTACTTC. This encodes CSAKFSGGETQYF.

This chain uses TRBV20-1 with TRBJ2-1; 8 bases fit TRBD2. CDR3 size: 14 residues. Germline CDR1 is DFQATT and CDR2 is SNEGSKA (reference sequence). Trimming at V came to 5 bases and at J to 8 bases, leaving 11 bases not matched to a gene. CDR3 nucleotide sequence: TGCAGTGCTCTCGACCTCGGGGGGGTCGATGAGCAGTTCTTC. Protein product: CSALDLGGVDEQFF.

CDR3 sequence reads: CSAPGRGGTEAFF. The CDR3 DNA is TGCAGTGCTCCCGGGAGGGGCGGCACTGAAGCTTTCTTT. This chain joins TRBV20-1 and TRBJ1-1; possible D gene TRBD1, 5 bases. V lost 5 bases and J 4 bases, leaving 14 bases between the germline ends. CDR1 and CDR2 from the germline V gene are DFQATT and SNEGSKA (reference sequence). The CDR3 has 13 residues.

This clonotype was observed a handful of times. The genes are TRBV6-1 and TRBJ2-7; D may be TRBD1 (5 bases). Trimming removed 7 bases from V and 1 base from J, with 11 bases in between. Germline loops: CDR1 MNHNS, CDR2 SASEGT. The CDR3 runs 13 residues. The CDR3 DNA sequence: TGTGCCAGCATGAGACAGCAATCCTACGAGCAGTACTTC. This sequence encodes CASMRQQSYEQYF.

The chain carries TRBV20-1 and TRBJ2-2, with D unresolved. This CDR3 comprises 14 residues. Germline CDR1 DFQATT, CDR2 SNEGSKA (reference sequence). V lost 5 bases and J 0 bases, leaving 10 bases between the germline ends. The chain's CDR3 is CSAPKTANTGELFF. In nucleotides, the CDR3 is TGCAGTGCTCCAAAAACTGCGAACACCGGGGAGCTGTTTTTT.

The rearrangement links TRBV5-4 to TRBJ1-6, with no clear D. V was clipped by 10 bases and J by 8 bases, with 7 bases between them. Germline V gene data show CDR1 as SGHNT and CDR2 as YYREEE (reference sequence). This CDR3 is 10 amino acids long. CDR3 in DNA: TGTGCCCCCGAAGATTCACCCCTCCACTTT. This gives the protein CAPEDSPLHF.

The chain uses TRBV2 and TRBJ1-6; 9 nucleotides match TRBD1. The J segment lost 10 bases and the V segment lost 10 bases, leaving 14 bases of the junction unmatched. The CDR3 consists of 15 residues. Germline V gene lookup returns CDR1 SNHLY and CDR2 FYNNEI. CDR3 amino acids: CANRVSGQGGSPLHF. CDR3 in DNA: TGTGCCAACAGGGTTTCGGGACAGGGTGGGTCACCCCTCCACTTT.

The chain uses TRBV5-6 and TRBJ2-7; tentative D call: TRBD1 (7 bases). V was clipped by 0 bases and J by 6 bases, with 13 bases between them. In germline, CDR1 is SGHDT, CDR2 YYEEEE. CDR3 length: 14 amino acids. CDR3 in DNA: TGTGCCAGCAGCTTGGCAGGGGGGAAGGGCGAGCAGTACTTC. Residues: CASSLAGGKGEQYF.

This chain links TRBV18 with TRBJ2-7; the D gene is possibly TRBD2 (5 bases). With 2 bases removed from V and 0 bases from J, the gap between germline ends came to 11 bases. Germline V gene lookup returns CDR1 KGHSH and CDR2 LQKENI. The CDR3 has 15 residues. This CDR3 is CASSPFTGTSYEQYF. CDR3 bases: TGTGCCAGCTCACCATTTACGGGAACCTCCTACGAGCAGTACTTC.

The chain uses TRBV18 and TRBJ1-1, with 7 bases aligning to TRBD1. J was trimmed by 5 bases and V by 3 bases; bases with no gene match: 6. Germline V gene data show CDR1 as KGHSH and CDR2 as LQKENI. The CDR3 has 14 amino acids. CDR3 in DNA: TGTGCCAGCTCACCCCGGGCAGGGGGGACTGAAGCTTTCTTT. It specifies CASSPRAGGTEAFF.

The sample holds one count of this clonotype. The chain uses TRBV25-1 and TRBJ2-7; D unclear. V was pared by 1 base and J by 6 bases, with 4 bases between. This CDR3 comprises 11 residues. Per germline, CDR1 MGHDK and CDR2 SYGVNS. The CDR3 DNA sequence: TGTGCCAGCAGTGAATGGAGCGAGCAGTACTTC. Translation gives CASSEWSEQYF.

The gene calls are TRBV19 and TRBJ1-5; 8 nucleotides line up with TRBD1. Germline V gene sequence: CDR1 LNHDA, CDR2 SQIVND (reference sequence). V trimming: 8 bases; J trimming: 7 bases; junction bases outside the gene matches: 7. The CDR3 is 13 residues long. CDR3: CASWTGLKQPQHF. CDR3 nucleotides: TGTGCCAGTTGGACAGGGTTAAAACAGCCCCAGCATTTT.

This clonotype is judged medium-sized (0.01 to 0.1%). The chain joins TRBV10-1 to TRBJ2-4; D possibly corresponds to TRBD1 (5 bases). Germline V gene sequence: CDR1 WNHNN, CDR2 SYGVQD (reference sequence). This CDR3 region has 12 residues. V gave up 3 bases and J gave up 8 bases, with 8 bases separating them. Written as DNA, the CDR3 is TGCGCCAGCAGTGACAGGGCAGACATTCAGTACTTC. This gives the protein CASSDRADIQYF.

In this sample, this clonotype turned up a few times. The chain uses TRBV20-1 and TRBJ2-6; possibly TRBD1 or TRBD2 for D (5 bases each). The CDR3 totals 14 residues. Germline values: CDR1 DFQATT, CDR2 SNEGSKA (reference sequence). V was cut by 6 bases and J by 2 bases, with 11 bases left in between. The CDR3 DNA reads as TGCAGTGCCACACCGGGACCTGGGGCCAACGTCCTGACTTTC. It codes for CSATPGPGANVLTF.

This clonotype was observed a few times. V and J are TRBV6-1 and TRBJ1-2; tentatively, D is TRBD1 (5 bases). This CDR3 is 13 amino acids long. Germline values: CDR1 MNHNS, CDR2 SASEGT. Trimming took off 6 bases at V and 5 bases at J, with 13 bases between the two ends. For the CDR3, the DNA is TGTGCCAGCAGACAACAGGCCGATTATGGCTACACCTTC. This sequence encodes CASRQQADYGYTF.

This clonotype is medium-sized in the sample. The V and J genes are TRBV19 and TRBJ2-2; D unclear. V was clipped by 6 bases and J by 7 bases, with 6 bases between them. The CDR3 is made up of 11 amino acids. Germline CDR1 LNHDA, CDR2 SQIVND (reference sequence). CDR3 sequence reads: CASRTLGELFF. The CDR3 nucleotides are TGTGCCAGTAGGACCCTCGGGGAGCTGTTTTTT.

The chain carries TRBV6-5 and TRBJ1-6; 7 nucleotides align to TRBD1. The CDR3 totals 14 residues. Germline CDR1 MNHEY, CDR2 SVGAGI. V lost 2 bases and J lost 7; bases outside the gene matches: 2. The CDR3 nucleotides read TGTGCCAGCAGTTACGAGACAGGGAATTCACCCCTCCACTTT. It encodes CASSYETGNSPLHF.